The source of this TCR beta chain is a study of T cells in Graves' hyperthyroidism and ophthalmopathy. Overall study context: Staff took peripheral blood when the initial diagnosis was made, before any treatment began.

Trimming took off 7 bases at V and 3 bases at J, with 16 bases between the two ends. Germline V gene data show CDR1 as SNHLY and CDR2 as FYNNEI. The CDR3 is 14 amino acids. Uncontrolled infection, other autoimmune disease, pregnancy and lactation each barred patients from inclusion. The diagnostic basis comprised clinical symptoms, serum thyroxine and TRAb, thyroid ultrasound and orbital computed tomography. It was RNA transcripts that yielded the amplified TCR beta CDR3 regions. The HTBI primer set was used in a first-round RT-PCR of the TCR CDR3. TCRdb used MiXCR to reprocess the multiplex PCR reads, holding one entry per CDR3 protein. In the table there are 250,000 to 300,000 distinct CDR3 sequences, 10% to 15% of which are singletons.

The genes are TRBV2 and TRBJ2-7; D not resolved. Sequenced sample: blood. The sequence was obtained from a woman younger than 45 with Graves' hyperthyroidism that later progressed to Graves' ophthalmopathy. The CDR3 reads CASTLLGLIYEQYF. The CDR3 DNA follows: TGTGCCAGCACACTACTCGGCCTCATCTACGAGCAGTACTTC.